This paragraph reports one T cell receptor beta chain. The entry originates in a study of T and B cells in COVID-19 patients. Blood genomic DNA input for TRB amplification was about 240-550 ng. Germline V gene data show CDR1 as MNHEY and CDR2 as SVGAGI. There are 12 residues in the CDR3. V was shortened by 5 bases and J by 7 bases, with 11 bases between the two germline ends. Multiplex PCR with BIOMED2 TRB-A/B primer pools amplified TRB rearrangements. MiXCR, applied by TCRdb to the multiplex PCR reads, yields one record per CDR3 protein. The table has about 14,000 distinct CDR3 sequences, about 29% seen once.

Sequencing was done on a sample of blood. The chain employs TRBV6-5 and TRBJ1-1, with no clear D. The TCR comes from a human donor who had recovered from COVID-19. CDR3 sequence reads: CASSQTGSEAFF. DNA for the CDR3: TGTGCCAGCAGTCAAACCGGGAGTGAAGCTTTCTTT.